Listed below are T cell receptor beta chains from one sample, sequenced in a study of T cell responses to AZD1222 COVID-19 vaccine. Clones were read by immunoSEQ multiplex PCR, and TCRdb kept only the in-frame ones, dropping some. The data show some 120,000 clones, with around 85% seen just once and about 1.5% held by the top ten. The sample was peripheral blood, taken on day 0 of AZD1222 vaccination. These TCRs come from an adult in good health. The CDR3 runs from the conserved cysteine through the conserved F or W.

J,V,CDR3
TRBJ1-5,TRBV19,CASSTRTALTGVDQPQHF
TRBJ2-5,TRBV6-6,CASSYGGGRTQYF
TRBJ1-2,TRBV27,CASSFSRRTGGDYGYTF
TRBJ1-2,TRBV5-8,CASSSRGNYGYTF
TRBJ1-5,TRBV30,CAWKGQVANQPQHF
TRBJ2-7,TRBV4-3,CASSQQGLAGDTSYEQYF
TRBJ2-7,TRBV6-1,CASSDALYGLYEQYF
TRBJ1-1,TRBV11-3,CASSLGRNTEAFF
TRBJ1-5,TRBV21-1,CASSNPGNQPQHF
TRBJ1-2,TRBV12-2,CASRSLGSEVDVYGYTF
TRBJ2-3,TRBV5-8,CASSLDLSSTDTQYF
TRBJ1-4,TRBV24-1,CATSDSTGSQTNEKLFF